The sequence of this T cell receptor (beta chain) was determined in a study of T cell changes during pregnancy in multiple sclerosis. Measured with immunoSEQ multiplex PCR; TCRdb has only the in-frame clones, and not every one. The table shows fewer than 50,000 clones, with around 90% occurring only once. This clone was recorded once. This CDR3 is 14 amino acids long. The ends were cut back, 4 bases at V and 3 bases at J, with 14 bases in the middle. Germline loops: CDR1 SGHRS, CDR2 YFSETQ. This receptor was taken from a female donor with multiple sclerosis, enrolled in a pregnancy study. The sample here was CD8+ T cells from peripheral blood mononuclear cells, taken in the third trimester of pregnancy. V and J are TRBV5-1 and TRBJ2-7; D ambiguous. The CDR3 DNA reads as TGCGCCAGCAGCCCGATGGGCCCTGGCTACGAGCAGTACTTC. Encoded protein: CASSPMGPGYEQYF.